The present entry profiles one T cell receptor beta chain with its context. Data came from immunoSEQ multiplex PCR; TCRdb stores just in-frame clones and leaves some out. The table includes about 120,000 clones, 86% detected once. The data derive from a study of T cell responses to AZD1222 COVID-19 vaccine. Analysis merged second doses at about 4 or about 12 weeks. J gave up 8 bases and V 7 bases, and 8 bases lay outside the gene matches. CDR3 size: 12 residues. In germline, CDR1 is SQVTM, CDR2 ANQGSEA. V and J are TRBV29-1 and TRBJ1-2; 9 nucleotides line up with TRBD1. The source of this sequence is an adult who received the AZD1222 COVID-19 vaccine. Sequences were derived from peripheral blood, sampled 28 days after the second AZD1222 dose. CDR3 DNA sequence: TGCAGCGCGGGACAGGGTTCTGGAGGCTACACCTTC. It codes for CSAGQGSGGYTF.